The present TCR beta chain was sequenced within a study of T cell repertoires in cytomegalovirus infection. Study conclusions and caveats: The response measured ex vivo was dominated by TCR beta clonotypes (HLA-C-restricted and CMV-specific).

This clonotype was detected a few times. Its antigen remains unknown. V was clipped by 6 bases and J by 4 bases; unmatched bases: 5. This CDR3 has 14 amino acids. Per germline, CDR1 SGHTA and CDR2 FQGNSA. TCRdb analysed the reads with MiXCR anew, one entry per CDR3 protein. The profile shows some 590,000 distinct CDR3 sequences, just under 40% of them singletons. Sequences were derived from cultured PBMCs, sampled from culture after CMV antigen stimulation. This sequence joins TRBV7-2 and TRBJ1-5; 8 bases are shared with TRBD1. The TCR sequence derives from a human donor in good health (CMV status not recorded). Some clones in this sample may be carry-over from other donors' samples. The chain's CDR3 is CASSTTGGNQPQHF. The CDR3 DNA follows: TGTGCCAGCAGTACAACAGGGGGGAATCAGCCCCAGCATTTT.